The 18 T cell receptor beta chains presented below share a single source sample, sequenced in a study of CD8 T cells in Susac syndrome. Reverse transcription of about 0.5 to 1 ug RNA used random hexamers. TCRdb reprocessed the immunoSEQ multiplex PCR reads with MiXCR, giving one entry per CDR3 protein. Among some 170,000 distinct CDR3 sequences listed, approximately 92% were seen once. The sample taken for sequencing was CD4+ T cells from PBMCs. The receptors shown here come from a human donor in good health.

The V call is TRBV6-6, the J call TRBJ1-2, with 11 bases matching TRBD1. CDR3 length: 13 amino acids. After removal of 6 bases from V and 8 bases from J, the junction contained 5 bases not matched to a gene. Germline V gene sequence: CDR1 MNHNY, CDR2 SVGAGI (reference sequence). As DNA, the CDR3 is TGTGCCAGCAGCCAGGGACAGGGGGGCGGCTACACCTTC. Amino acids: CASSQGQGGGYTF.

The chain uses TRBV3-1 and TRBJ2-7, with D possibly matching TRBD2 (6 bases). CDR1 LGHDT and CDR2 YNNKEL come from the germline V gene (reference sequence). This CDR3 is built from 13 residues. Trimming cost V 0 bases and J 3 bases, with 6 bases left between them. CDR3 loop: CASSQEGGYEQYF. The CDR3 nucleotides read TGTGCCAGCAGCCAAGAGGGGGGCTACGAGCAGTACTTC.

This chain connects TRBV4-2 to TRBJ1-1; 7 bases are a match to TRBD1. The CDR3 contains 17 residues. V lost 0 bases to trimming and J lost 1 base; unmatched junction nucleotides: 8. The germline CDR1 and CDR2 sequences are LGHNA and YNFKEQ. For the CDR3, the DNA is TGTGCCAGCAGCCAAGAGGGAGTGGCAGGGGGGAACACTGAAGCTTTCTTT. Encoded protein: CASSQEGVAGGNTEAFF.

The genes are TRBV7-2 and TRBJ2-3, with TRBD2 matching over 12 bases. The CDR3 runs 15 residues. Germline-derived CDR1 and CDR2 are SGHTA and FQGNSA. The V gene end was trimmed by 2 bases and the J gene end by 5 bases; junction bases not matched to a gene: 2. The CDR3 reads CASSLPSGGGDTQYF. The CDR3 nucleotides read TGTGCCAGCAGCTTACCTAGCGGGGGGGGAGATACGCAGTATTTT.

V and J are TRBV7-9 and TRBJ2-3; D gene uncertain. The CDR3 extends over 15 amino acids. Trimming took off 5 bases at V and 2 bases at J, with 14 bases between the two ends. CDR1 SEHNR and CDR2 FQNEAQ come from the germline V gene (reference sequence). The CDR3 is CASSTLRLNTDTQYF. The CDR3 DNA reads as TGTGCCAGCAGCACCCTCCGGCTGAACACAGATACGCAGTATTTT. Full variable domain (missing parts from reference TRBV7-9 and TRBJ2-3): DTGVSQNPRHKITKRGQNVTFRCDPISEHNRLYWYRQTLGQGPEFLTYFQNEAQLEKSRLLSDRFSAERPKGSFSTLEIQRTEQGDSAMYLCASSTLRLNTDTQYFGPGTRLTVL.

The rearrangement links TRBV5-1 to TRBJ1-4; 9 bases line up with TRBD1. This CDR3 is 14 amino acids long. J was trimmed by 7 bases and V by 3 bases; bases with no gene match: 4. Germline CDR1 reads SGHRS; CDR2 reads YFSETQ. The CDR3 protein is CASSWGTGTEKLFF. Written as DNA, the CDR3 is TGCGCCAGCAGCTGGGGGACAGGGACTGAAAAACTGTTTTTT.

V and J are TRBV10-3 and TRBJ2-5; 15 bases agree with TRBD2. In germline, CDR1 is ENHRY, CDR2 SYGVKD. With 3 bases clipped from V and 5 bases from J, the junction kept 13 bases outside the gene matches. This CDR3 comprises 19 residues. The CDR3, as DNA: TGTGCCATCAGTGATCTTTGGACTAGCGGGGGGGCGGGGGATGAGACCCAGTACTTC. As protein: CAISDLWTSGGAGDETQYF.

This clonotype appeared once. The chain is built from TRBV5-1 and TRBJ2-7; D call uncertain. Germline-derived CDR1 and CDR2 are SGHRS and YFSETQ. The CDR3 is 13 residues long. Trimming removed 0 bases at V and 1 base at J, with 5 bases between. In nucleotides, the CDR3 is TGCGCCAGCAGCTTGGAGGGTTCCTACGAGCAGTACTTC. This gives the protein CASSLEGSYEQYF.

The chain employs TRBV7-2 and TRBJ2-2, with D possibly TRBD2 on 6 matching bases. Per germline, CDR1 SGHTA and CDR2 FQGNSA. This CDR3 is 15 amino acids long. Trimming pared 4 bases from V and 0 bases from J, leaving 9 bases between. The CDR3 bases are TGTGCCAGCAGCTCGGCGGGATCGAACACCGGGGAGCTGTTTTTT. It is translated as CASSSAGSNTGELFF.

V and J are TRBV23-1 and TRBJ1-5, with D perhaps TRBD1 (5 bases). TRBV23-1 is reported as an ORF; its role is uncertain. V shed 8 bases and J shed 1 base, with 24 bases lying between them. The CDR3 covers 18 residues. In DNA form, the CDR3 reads TGCGCCAGCCTACCCGGGACCAAATACCCGGTCAGCAATCAGCCCCAGCATTTT. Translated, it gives CASLPGTKYPVSNQPQHF.

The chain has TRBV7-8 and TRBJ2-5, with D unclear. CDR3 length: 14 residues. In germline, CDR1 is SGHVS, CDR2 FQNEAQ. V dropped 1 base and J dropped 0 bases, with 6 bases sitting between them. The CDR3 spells CASSLGTNQETQYF. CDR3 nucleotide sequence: TGTGCCAGCAGCTTAGGGACCAACCAAGAGACCCAGTACTTC.

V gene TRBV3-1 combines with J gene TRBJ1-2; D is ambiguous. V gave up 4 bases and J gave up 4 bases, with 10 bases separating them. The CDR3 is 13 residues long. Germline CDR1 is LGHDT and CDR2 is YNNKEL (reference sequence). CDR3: CASSRPGLYGYTF. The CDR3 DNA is TGTGCCAGCAGCCGCCCCGGACTCTATGGCTACACCTTC.

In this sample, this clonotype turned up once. The CDR3 loop is CASSFLMAGTADTQYF. The CDR3 DNA is TGTGCCAGCAGCTTCCTAATGGCGGGGACTGCAGATACGCAGTATTTT. The chain is built from TRBV7-2 and TRBJ2-3, with a possible D match to TRBD2 (6 bases). The CDR3 covers 16 residues. V was shortened by 3 bases and J by 4 bases, with 17 bases between the two germline ends. Germline loops: CDR1 SGHTA, CDR2 FQGNSA. The full variable domain, in which reference TRBV7-2 and TRBJ2-3 provide the parts outside the CDR3, is GAGVSQSPSNKVTEKGKDVELRCDPISGHTALYWYRQSLGQGLEFLIYFQGNSAPDKSGLPSDRFSAERTGGSVSTLTIQRTQQEDSAVYLCASSFLMAGTADTQYFGPGTRLTVL.

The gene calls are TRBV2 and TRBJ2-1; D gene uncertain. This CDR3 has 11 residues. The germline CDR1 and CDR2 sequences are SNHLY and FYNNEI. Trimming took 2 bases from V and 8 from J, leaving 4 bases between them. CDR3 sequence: CASSERDEQFF. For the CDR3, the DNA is TGTGCCAGCAGTGAAAGGGATGAGCAGTTCTTC.

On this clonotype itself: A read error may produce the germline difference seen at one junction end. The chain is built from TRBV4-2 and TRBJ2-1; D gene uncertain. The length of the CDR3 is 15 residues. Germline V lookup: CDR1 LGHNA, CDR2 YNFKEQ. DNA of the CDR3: TGTGCCAGCAGCCAAGATAGATACTCCGACAATGAGCAGTTCTTC. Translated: CASSQDRYSDNEQFF.

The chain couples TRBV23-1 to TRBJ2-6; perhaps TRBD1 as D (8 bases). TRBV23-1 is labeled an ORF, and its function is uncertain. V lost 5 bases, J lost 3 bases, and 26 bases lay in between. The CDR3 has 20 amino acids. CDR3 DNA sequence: TGCGCCAGCAGTACAAGGGAGTTCGACAGGGGAGGGTATGGGGCCAACGTCCTGACTTTC. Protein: CASSTREFDRGGYGANVLTF.

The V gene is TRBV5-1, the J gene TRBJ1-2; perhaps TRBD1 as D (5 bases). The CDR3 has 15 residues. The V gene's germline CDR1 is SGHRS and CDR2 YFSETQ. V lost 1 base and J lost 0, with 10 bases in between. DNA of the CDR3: TGCGCCAGCAGCTTGTCCCAGACAGCTAACTATGGCTACACCTTC. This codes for CASSLSQTANYGYTF.

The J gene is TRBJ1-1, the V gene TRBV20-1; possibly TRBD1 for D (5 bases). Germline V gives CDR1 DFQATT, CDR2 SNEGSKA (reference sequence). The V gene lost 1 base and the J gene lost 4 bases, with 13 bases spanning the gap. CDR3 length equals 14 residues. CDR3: CSARAGGSSTEAFF. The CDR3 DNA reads TGCAGTGCTAGAGCGGGGGGGTCTAGCACTGAAGCTTTCTTT.